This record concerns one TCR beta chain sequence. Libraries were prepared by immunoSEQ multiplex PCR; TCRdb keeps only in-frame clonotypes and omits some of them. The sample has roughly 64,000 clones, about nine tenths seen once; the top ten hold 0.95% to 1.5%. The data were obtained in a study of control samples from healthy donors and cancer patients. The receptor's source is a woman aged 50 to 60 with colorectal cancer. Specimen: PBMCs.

The chain's CDR3 is CASSFSTGVEQFF. The CDR3 nucleotides read TGCGCCAGCAGCTTTTCGACAGGGGTTGAGCAGTTCTTC. This rearrangement joins TRBV5-1 to TRBJ2-1; 8 bases fit TRBD1. The germline gives CDR1 SGHRS, CDR2 YFSETQ. J gave up 9 bases and V 2 bases, and 4 bases lay outside the gene matches. The CDR3 runs to 13 residues.